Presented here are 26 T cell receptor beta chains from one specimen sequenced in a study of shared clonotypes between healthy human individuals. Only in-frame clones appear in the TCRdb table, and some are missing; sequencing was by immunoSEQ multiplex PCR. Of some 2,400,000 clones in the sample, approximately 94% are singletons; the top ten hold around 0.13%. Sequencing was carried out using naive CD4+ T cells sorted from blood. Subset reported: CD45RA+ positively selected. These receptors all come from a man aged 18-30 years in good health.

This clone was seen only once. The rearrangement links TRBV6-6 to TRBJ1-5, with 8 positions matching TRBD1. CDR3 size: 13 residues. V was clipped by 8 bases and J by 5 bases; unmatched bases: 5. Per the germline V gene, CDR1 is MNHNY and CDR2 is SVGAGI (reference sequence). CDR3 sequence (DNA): TGTGCCAGCGCGACAGGGGCATATCAGCCCCAGCATTTT. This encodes CASATGAYQPQHF.

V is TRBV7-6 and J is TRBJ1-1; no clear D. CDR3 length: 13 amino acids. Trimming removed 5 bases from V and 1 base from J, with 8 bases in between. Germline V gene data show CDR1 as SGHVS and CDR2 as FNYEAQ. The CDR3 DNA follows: TGTGCCAGCAGCATAAGACGGAACACTGAAGCTTTCTTT. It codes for CASSIRRNTEAFF.

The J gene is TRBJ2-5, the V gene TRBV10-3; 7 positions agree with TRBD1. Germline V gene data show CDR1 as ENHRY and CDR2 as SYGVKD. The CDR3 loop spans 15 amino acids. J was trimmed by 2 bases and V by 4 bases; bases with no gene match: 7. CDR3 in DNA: TGTGCCATCAGTGGAGGAACAGGGGCGCAAGAGACCCAGTACTTC. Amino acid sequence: CAISGGTGAQETQYF.

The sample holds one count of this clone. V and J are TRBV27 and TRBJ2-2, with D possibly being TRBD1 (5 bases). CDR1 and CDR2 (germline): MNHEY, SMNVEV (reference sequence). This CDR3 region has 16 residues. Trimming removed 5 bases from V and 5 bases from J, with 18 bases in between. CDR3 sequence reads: CASSVLRTSRTGELFF. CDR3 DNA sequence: TGTGCCAGCAGTGTCCTTCGGACAAGCCGGACCGGGGAGCTGTTTTTT.

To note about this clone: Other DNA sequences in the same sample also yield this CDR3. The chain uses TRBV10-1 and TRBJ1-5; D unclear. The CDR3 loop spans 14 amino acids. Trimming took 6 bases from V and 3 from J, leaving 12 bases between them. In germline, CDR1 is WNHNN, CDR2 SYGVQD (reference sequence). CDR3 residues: CASSAGAPNQPQHF. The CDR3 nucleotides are TGCGCCAGCAGCGCCGGTGCACCCAATCAGCCCCAGCATTTT.

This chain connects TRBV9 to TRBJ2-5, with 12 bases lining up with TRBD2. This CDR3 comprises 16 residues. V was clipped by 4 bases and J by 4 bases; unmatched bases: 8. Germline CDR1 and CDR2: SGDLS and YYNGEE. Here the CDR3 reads CASSPSGLAGRETQYF. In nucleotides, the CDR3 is TGTGCCAGCAGCCCGTCCGGACTAGCGGGGAGAGAGACCCAGTACTTC.

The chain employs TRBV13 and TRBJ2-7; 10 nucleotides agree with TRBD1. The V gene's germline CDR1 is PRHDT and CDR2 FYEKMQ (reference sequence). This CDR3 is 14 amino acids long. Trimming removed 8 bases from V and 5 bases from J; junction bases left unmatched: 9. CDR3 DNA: TGTGCCAGCCGTCGACAGGGGGCCAGGGACGAGCAGTACTTC. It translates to CASRRQGARDEQYF. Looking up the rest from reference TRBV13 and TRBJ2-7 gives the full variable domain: AAGVIQSPRHLIKEKRETATLKCYPIPRHDTVYWYQQGPGQDPQFLISFYEKMQSDKGSIPDRFSAQQFSDYHSELNMSSLELGDSALYFCASRRQGARDEQYFGPGTRLTVT.

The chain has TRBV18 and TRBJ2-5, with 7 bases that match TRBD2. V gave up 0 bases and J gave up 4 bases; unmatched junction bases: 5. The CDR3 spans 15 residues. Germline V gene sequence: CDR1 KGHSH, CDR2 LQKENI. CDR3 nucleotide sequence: TGTGCCAGCTCACCACCAGGCGGGAGAGGAGAGACCCAGTACTTC. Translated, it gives CASSPPGGRGETQYF. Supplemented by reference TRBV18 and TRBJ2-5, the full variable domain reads NAGVMQNPRHLVRRRGQEARLRCSPMKGHSHVYWYRQLPEEGLKFMVYLQKENIIDESGMPKERFSAEFPKEGPSILRIQQVVRGDSAAYFCASSPPGGRGETQYFGPGTRLLVL.

The CDR3 DNA reads as TGTGCCACTGAAGACAGCATGAACACTGAAGCTTTCTTT. Its translation: CATEDSMNTEAFF. The gene calls are TRBV10-3 and TRBJ1-1, with D possibly TRBD1 on 5 matching bases. Germline lookup yields CDR1 ENHRY and CDR2 SYGVKD. CDR3 length: 13 residues. Trimming took 10 bases from V and 0 from J, leaving 12 bases between them.

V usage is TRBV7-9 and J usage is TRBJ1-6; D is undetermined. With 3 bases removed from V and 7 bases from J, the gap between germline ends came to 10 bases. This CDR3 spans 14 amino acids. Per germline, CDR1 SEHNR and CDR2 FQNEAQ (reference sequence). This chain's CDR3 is CASSLEQLNSPLHF. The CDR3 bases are TGTGCCAGCAGCTTGGAACAGTTGAATTCACCCCTCCACTTT.

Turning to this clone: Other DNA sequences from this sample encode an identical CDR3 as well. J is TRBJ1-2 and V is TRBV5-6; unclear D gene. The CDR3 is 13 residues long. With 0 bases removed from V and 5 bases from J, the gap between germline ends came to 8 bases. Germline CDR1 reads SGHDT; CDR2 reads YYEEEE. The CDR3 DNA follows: TGTGCCAGCAGCTTGGGTGGTGGATATGGCTACACCTTC. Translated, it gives CASSLGGGYGYTF. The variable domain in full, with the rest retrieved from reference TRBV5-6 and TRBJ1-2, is DAGVTQSPTHLIKTRGQQVTLRCSPKSGHDTVSWYQQALGQGPQFIFQYYEEEERQRGNFPDRFSGHQFPNYSSELNVNALLLGDSALYLCASSLGGGYGYTFGSGTRLTVV.

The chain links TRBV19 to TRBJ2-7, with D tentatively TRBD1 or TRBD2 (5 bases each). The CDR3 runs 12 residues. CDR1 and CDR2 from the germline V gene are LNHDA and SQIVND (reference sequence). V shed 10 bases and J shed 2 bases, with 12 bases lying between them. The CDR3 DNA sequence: TGTGCCACCCAGAGGGGAGCCTACGAGCAGTACTTC. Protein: CATQRGAYEQYF.

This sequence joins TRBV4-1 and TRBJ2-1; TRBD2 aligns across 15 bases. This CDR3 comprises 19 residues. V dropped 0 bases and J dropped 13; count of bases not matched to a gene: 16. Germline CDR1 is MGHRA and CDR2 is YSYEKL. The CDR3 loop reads CASSQEDKGRTSGRVEQFF. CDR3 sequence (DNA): TGCGCCAGCAGCCAAGAGGACAAGGGGCGGACTAGCGGGAGGGTCGAACAGTTCTTC.

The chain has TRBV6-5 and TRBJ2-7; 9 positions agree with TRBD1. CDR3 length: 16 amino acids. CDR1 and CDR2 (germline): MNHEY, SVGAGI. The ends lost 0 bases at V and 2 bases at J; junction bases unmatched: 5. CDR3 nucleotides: TGTGCCAGCAGTTACTCGATCTGGGACAGGGCCTACGAGCAGTACTTC. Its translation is CASSYSIWDRAYEQYF.

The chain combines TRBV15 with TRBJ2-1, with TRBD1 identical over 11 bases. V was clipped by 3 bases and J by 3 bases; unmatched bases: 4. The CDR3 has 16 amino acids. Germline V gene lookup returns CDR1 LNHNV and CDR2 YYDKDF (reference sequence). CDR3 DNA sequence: TGTGCCACCAGCAGGGGCGGGACAGGGGGCTACAATGAGCAGTTCTTC. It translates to CATSRGGTGGYNEQFF.

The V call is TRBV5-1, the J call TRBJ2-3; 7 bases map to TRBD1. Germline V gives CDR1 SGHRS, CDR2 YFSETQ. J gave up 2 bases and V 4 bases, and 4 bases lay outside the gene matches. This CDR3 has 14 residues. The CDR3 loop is CASSPGQTTDTQYF. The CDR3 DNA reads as TGCGCCAGCAGCCCGGGACAGACCACAGATACGCAGTATTTT.

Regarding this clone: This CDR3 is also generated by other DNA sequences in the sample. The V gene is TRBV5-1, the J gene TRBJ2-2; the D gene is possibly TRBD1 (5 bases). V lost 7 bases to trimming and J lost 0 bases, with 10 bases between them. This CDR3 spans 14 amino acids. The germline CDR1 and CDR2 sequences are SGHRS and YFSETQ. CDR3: CASSQQANTGELFF. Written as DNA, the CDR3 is TGCGCCAGCTCGCAACAGGCGAACACCGGGGAGCTGTTTTTT.

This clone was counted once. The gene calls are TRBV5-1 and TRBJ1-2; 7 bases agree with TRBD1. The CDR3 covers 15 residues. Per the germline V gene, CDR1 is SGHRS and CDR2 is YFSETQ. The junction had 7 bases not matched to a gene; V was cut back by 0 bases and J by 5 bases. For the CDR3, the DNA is TGCGCCAGCAGCTTGGGGACAGGTACCCTTTATGGCTACACCTTC. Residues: CASSLGTGTLYGYTF.

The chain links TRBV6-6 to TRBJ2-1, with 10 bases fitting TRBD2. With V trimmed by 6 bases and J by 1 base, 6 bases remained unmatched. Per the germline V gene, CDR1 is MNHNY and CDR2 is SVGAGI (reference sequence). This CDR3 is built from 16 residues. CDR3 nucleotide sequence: TGTGCCAGCAGCGGGAGAGCGGGAGGGTCCTACAATGAGCAGTTCTTC. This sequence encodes CASSGRAGGSYNEQFF.

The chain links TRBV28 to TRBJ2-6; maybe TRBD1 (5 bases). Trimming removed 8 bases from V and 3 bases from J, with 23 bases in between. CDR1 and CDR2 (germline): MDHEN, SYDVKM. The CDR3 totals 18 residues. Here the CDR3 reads CASQIGQPTGYGANVLTF. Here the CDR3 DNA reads TGTGCCAGCCAGATTGGGCAGCCCACAGGATATGGGGCCAACGTCCTGACTTTC.

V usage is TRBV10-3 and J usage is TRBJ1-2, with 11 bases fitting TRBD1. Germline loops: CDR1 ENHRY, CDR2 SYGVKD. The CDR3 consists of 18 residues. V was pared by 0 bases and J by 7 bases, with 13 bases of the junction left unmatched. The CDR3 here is CAISESILLGQGAAGYTF. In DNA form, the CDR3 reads TGTGCCATCAGTGAGTCGATTCTTCTAGGACAGGGGGCGGCTGGCTACACCTTC.

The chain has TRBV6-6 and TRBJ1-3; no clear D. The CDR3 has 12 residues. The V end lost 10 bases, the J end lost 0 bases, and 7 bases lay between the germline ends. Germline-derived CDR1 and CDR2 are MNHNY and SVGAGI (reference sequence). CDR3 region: CATLSSGNTIYF. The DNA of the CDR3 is TGTGCCACCCTGAGCTCTGGAAACACCATATATTTT.

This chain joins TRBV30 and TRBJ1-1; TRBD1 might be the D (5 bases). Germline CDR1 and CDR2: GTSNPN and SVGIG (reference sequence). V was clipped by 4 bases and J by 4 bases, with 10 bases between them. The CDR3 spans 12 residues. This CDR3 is CAWIQGFTEAFF. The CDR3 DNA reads TGTGCCTGGATCCAGGGTTTCACTGAAGCTTTCTTT.

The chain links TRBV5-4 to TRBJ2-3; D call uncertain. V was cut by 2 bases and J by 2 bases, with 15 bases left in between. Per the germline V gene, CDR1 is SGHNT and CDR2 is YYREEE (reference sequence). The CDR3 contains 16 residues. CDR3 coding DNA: TGTGCCAGCAGCTTACTCGGCCCGATGAACACAGATACGCAGTATTTT. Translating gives CASSLLGPMNTDTQYF.

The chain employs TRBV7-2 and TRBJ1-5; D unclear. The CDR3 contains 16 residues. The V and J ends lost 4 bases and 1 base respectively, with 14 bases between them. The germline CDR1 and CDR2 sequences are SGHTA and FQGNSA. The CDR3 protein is CASSSAGGQSNQPQHF. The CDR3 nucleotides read TGTGCCAGCAGCTCGGCAGGAGGGCAGAGCAATCAGCCCCAGCATTTT.

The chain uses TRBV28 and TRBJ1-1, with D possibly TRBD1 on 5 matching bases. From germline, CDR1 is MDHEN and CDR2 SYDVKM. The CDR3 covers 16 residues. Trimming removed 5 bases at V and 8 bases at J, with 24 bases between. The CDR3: CASSLRIKMGLSEAFF. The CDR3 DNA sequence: TGTGCCAGCAGTCTCCGAATCAAAATGGGGCTTTCAGAAGCTTTCTTT.